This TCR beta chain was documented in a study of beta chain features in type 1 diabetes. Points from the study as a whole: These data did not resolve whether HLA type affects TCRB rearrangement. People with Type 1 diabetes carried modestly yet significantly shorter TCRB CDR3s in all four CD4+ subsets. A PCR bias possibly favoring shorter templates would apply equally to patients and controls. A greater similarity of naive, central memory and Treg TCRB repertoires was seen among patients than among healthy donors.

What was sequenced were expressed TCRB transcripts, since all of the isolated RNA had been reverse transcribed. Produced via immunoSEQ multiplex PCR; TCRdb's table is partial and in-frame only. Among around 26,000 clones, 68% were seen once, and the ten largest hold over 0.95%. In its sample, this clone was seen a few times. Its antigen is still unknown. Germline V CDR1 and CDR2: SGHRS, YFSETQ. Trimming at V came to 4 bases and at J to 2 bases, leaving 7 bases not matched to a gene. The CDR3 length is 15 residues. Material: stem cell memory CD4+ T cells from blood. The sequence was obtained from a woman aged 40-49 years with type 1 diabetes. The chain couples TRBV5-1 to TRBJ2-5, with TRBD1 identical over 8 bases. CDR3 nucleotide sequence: TGCGCCAGCAGCCGGTTGACAGGGGAACAAGAGACCCAGTACTTC. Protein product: CASSRLTGEQETQYF.